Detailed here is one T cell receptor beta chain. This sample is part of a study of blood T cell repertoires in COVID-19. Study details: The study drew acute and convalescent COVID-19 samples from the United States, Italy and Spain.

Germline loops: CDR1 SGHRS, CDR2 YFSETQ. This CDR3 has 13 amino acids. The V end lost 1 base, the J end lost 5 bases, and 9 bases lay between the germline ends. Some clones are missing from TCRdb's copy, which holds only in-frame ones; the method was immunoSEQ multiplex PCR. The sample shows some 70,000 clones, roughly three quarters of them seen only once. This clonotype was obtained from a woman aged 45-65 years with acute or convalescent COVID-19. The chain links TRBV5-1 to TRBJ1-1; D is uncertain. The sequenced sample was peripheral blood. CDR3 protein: CASSLKLETEAFF. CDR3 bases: TGCGCCAGCAGCTTGAAACTGGAGACTGAAGCTTTCTTT.